These T cell receptor beta chains were read from a single sample in a study of cytomegalovirus exposure and HLA in healthy donors. TCRdb keeps only in-frame clones here, not all; method: immunoSEQ multiplex PCR. The profile shows 230,000 or so clones, 85% to 95% of them singletons. The specimen sequenced was PBMCs. Every receptor here comes from a girl aged 2 to 9 in good health and CMV-seronegative. Each CDR3 is given with its conserved first and last residue. A D gene is named only where the DNA matches it firmly. Some rows mark clone size as missing; the rest say once, few, many or name a class of expanded clone.

CDR3aa | CDR3nt | v_gene | d_gene | abundance | j_gene
CASSHGLAGGTDTQYF | TGTGCCAGCAGCCACGGACTAGCGGGGGGCACAGATACGCAGTATTTT | TRBV21-1 | NA | NA | TRBJ2-3
CASSRGTGSLNTEAFF | TGCGCCAGCAGCCGGGGGACAGGCAGTTTGAACACTGAAGCTTTCTTT | TRBV4-1 | TRBD1 | NA | TRBJ1-1
CASSLGTGAGNTIYF | TGCGCCAGCAGCTTAGGGACAGGGGCTGGAAACACCATATATTTT | TRBV5-1 | TRBD1 | NA | TRBJ1-3
CASSQGDRSTEAFF | TGTGCCAGCAGCCAAGGGGACAGAAGCACTGAAGCTTTCTTT | TRBV14 | TRBD1 | NA | TRBJ1-1
CATTRWHYGYTF | TGTGCCACCACCCGATGGCACTATGGCTACACCTTC | TRBV6-1 | NA | once | TRBJ1-2
CASSPLREEQYF | TGTGCCAGCAGCCCCTTGCGAGAGGAGCAGTACTTC | TRBV7-9 | NA | NA | TRBJ2-7
CSVETGATGELFF | TGCAGCGTTGAAACCGGAGCCACCGGGGAGCTGTTTTTT | TRBV29-1 | NA | NA | TRBJ2-2
CASSQVPEPSTDTQYF | TGTGCCAGCTCACAAGTCCCCGAGCCTAGCACAGATACGCAGTATTTT | TRBV18 | NA | NA | TRBJ2-3
CAWKPPGQANTEAFF | TGTGCCTGGAAACCACCGGGACAGGCGAACACTGAAGCTTTCTTT | TRBV30 | TRBD1 | once | TRBJ1-1
CSVPGQGTGTEAFF | TGCAGCGTCCCGGGACAGGGAACGGGCACTGAAGCTTTCTTT | TRBV29-1 | TRBD1 | NA | TRBJ1-1
CASSLFSGNEQFF | TGTGCCAGCAGCTTATTTTCCGGGAATGAGCAGTTCTTC | TRBV7-3 | NA | NA | TRBJ2-1
CASSFKSGVYQGYTF | TGTGCCAGCAGTTTTAAATCCGGGGTTTACCAAGGCTACACCTTC | TRBV6-5 | NA | NA | TRBJ1-2
CASSSPTGPGLAGRDTQYF | TGTGCCAGCAGCTCACCCACTGGCCCGGGACTAGCGGGGCGGGATACGCAGTATTTT | TRBV5-5 | TRBD2 | NA | TRBJ2-3
CAISDTSEPQETQYF | TGTGCCATCAGTGACACTAGCGAACCACAAGAGACCCAGTACTTC | TRBV10-3 | TRBD2 | NA | TRBJ2-5
CASSKAKPRGLYGYTF | TGTGCCAGCAGCAAAGCCAAACCCAGGGGGCTCTATGGCTACACCTTC | TRBV21-1 | NA | NA | TRBJ1-2
CASSKALGGRAPGELFF | TGTGCCAGCAGCAAAGCGCTTGGCGGGAGGGCCCCCGGGGAGCTGTTTTTT | TRBV21-1 | NA | NA | TRBJ2-2
CASRTTVAGGEQYF | TGTGCCAGCAGGACCACCGTAGCGGGCGGCGAGCAGTACTTC | TRBV2 | TRBD2 | NA | TRBJ2-7
CASSPGAEAFF | TGTGCCAGCTCACCAGGGGCAGAAGCTTTCTTT | TRBV18 | NA | NA | TRBJ1-1
CASWDRALSGANVLTF | TGTGCCAGTTGGGACAGGGCGCTCTCTGGGGCCAACGTCCTGACTTTC | TRBV19 | TRBD1 | NA | TRBJ2-6
CASSLAGTGTYEQYF | TGTGCCAGCAGCTTGGCCGGGACTGGAACCTACGAGCAGTACTTC | TRBV5-4 | NA | NA | TRBJ2-7
CASSMNSYNEQFF | TGTGCCAGTAGTATGAACAGCTACAATGAGCAGTTCTTC | TRBV19 | NA | NA | TRBJ2-1
CASSFIQTGAGGPQHF | TGTGCCAGCAGCTTTATTCAGACAGGGGCCGGGGGGCCCCAGCATTTT | TRBV7-8 | TRBD1 | NA | TRBJ1-5
CASIPRFGVTEAFF | TGTGCCAGTATCCCACGGTTCGGGGTCACTGAAGCTTTCTTT | TRBV19 | NA | NA | TRBJ1-1
CASSPYDRGLIF | TGTGCCAGCTCACCATACGACAGGGGCCTAATCTTC | TRBV18 | TRBD1 | NA | TRBJ2-1
CASSLVTGMANQPQHF | TGTGCCAGCAGCTTAGTGACAGGGATGGCCAATCAGCCCCAGCATTTT | TRBV7-2 | TRBD1 | NA | TRBJ1-5